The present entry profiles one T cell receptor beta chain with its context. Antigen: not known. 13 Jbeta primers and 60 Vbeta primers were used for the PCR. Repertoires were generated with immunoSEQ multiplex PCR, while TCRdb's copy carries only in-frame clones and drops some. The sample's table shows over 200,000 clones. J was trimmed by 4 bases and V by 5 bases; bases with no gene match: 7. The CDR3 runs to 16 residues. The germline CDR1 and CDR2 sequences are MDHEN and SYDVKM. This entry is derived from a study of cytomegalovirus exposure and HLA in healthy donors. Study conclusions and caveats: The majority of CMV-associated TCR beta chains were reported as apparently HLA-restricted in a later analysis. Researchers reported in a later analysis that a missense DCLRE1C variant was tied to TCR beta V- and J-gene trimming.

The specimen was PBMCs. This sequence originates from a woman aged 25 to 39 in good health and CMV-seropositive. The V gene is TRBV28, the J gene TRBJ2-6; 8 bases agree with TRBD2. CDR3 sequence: CASSLPGGLGANVLTF. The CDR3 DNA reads TGTGCCAGCAGTCTCCCGGGGGGGCTGGGGGCCAACGTCCTGACTTTC.